This T cell receptor beta chain was recovered during a study of T-cell reconstitution after alpha-beta-depleted transplantation in children. Construction of the TCRbeta library involved unique molecular identifiers. Using its own MiXCR run on the PCR reads, TCRdb lists one record per CDR3 protein. The repertoire holds roughly 310,000 distinct CDR3 sequences, with approximately 20% as singletons. General observations from the study: A year had passed since transplant, and T-cell counts and diversity by then came mostly from newly produced T cells.

About this clonotype: Its antigen is unidentified.

The sequencing here drew on PBMCs, mostly from graft donor cells, taken 180 days after TCRalphabeta/CD19-depleted stem cell transplant. This TCR was sampled from a male patient between 5 and 17 years old who had a stem cell transplant for acute lymphoblastic leukemia, so the T cells may come from the graft donor.

This CDR3 is CASSTLAGAYNEQFF. The CDR3 nucleotides are TGCGCCAGCAGCACCCTAGCGGGAGCTTACAATGAGCAGTTCTTC. This chain links TRBV5-1 with TRBJ2-1; 10 positions agree with TRBD2. Trimming cost V 4 bases and J 4 bases; bases outside gene matches: 5. The CDR3 is 15 residues long. CDR1 and CDR2 (germline): SGHRS, YFSETQ.